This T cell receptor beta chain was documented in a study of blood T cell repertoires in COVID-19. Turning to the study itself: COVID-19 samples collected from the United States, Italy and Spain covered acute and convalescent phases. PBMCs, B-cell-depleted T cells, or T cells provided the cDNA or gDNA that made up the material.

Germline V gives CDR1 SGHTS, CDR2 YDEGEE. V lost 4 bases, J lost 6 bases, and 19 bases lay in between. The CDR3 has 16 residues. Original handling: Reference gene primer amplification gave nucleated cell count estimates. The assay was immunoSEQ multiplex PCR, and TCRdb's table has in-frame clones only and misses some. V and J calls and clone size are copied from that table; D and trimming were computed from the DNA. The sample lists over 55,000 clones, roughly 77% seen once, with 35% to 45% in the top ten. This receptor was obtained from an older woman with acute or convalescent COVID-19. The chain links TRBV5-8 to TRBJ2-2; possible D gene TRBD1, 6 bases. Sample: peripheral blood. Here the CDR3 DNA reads TGTGCCAGCAGCCCTGGTGGGGGCGGTAAGGCCGGGGAGCTGTTTTTT. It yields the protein CASSPGGGGKAGELFF.